The 3 T cell receptor beta chains below were found in one sample sequenced in a study of CD8 T cells in Susac syndrome. A quantity of about 0.5 to 1 ug RNA underwent reverse transcription using random hexamers. TCRdb passed the immunoSEQ multiplex PCR reads through MiXCR, listing each CDR3 protein once. The sample consists of hundreds of thousands of distinct CDR3 sequences, 90% to 97% of them appearing once. Sequencing was carried out using CD4+ T cells from PBMCs. The receptors come from a human donor with Susac syndrome.

The chain combines TRBV4-1 with TRBJ2-7, with 8 bases that match TRBD2. The CDR3 consists of 16 residues. CDR1 MGHRA and CDR2 YSYEKL come from the germline V gene. Germline trimming cut 0 bases from V and 6 bases from J; bases unmatched to any gene: 10. The CDR3 spells CASSQDRSGRDLEQYF. The CDR3 nucleotides are TGCGCCAGCAGCCAAGATAGATCCGGGAGGGACCTCGAGCAGTACTTC.

The chain joins TRBV20-1 to TRBJ2-3; no clear D. Looked up from germline, CDR1 is DFQATT and CDR2 is SNEGSKA (reference sequence). V was trimmed by 4 bases and J by 2 bases, leaving 10 bases between them. This CDR3 comprises 13 residues. CDR3 sequence: CSAKSQATDTQYF. CDR3 sequence (DNA): TGCAGTGCTAAGAGCCAAGCCACAGATACGCAGTATTTT.

The chain combines TRBV10-3 with TRBJ2-1; D perhaps matches TRBD2 (5 bases). V shed 0 bases and J shed 9 bases, with 15 bases lying between them. Germline loops: CDR1 ENHRY, CDR2 SYGVKD. The length of the CDR3 is 15 residues. The DNA of the CDR3 is TGTGCCATCAGTGAGTCGAGGGCGTCTCAGAGTGAGCAGTTCTTC. It encodes CAISESRASQSEQFF.